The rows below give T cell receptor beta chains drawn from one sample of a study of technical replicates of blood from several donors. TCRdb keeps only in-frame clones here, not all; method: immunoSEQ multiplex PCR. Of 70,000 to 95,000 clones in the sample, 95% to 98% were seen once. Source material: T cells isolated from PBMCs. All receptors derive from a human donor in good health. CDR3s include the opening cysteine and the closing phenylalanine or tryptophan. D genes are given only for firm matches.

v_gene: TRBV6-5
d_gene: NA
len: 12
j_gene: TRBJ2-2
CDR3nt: TGTGCCAGCATGCAGGGGCCCGGGGAGCTGTTTTTT
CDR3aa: CASMQGPGELFF

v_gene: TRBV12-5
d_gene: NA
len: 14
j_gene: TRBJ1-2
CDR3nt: TGTGCTAGTGTTGACCCGGGACGCGTGGAGGGTTACACCTTC
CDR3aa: CASVDPGRVEGYTF

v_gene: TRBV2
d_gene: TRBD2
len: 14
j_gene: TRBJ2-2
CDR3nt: TGTGCCAGCAGCCGCCGGGGGGGGGCCGGGGAGCTGTTTTTT
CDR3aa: CASSRRGGAGELFF

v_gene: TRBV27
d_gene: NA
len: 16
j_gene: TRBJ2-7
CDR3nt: TGTGCCAGCAGTGGGGGTCTCGACAGGCCCTCCTACGAGCAGTACTTC
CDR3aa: CASSGGLDRPSYEQYF

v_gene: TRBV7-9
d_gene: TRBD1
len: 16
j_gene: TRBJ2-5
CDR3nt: TGTGCCAGCAGCTTGTCGGGGACAGGGGGCGGAGAGACCCAGTACTTC
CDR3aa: CASSLSGTGGGETQYF

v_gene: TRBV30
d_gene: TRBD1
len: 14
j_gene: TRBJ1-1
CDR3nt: TGTGCCTGGGGGACAGGGGGCGCCGGCACTGAAGCTTTCTTT
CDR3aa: CAWGTGGAGTEAFF

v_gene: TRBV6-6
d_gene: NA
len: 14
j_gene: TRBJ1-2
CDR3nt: TGTGCCAGCAGGAGTCCCGGGACACCTAATGGCTACACCTTC
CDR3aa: CASRSPGTPNGYTF

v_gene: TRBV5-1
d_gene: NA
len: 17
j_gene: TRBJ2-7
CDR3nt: TGCGCCAGCAGCTTGGCACCCCCTAGCGCCCTAACCTACGAGCAGTACTTC
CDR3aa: CASSLAPPSALTYEQYF

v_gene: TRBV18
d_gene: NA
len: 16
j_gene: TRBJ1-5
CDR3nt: TGTGCCAGCTCACAGGGGAGCGGGGACCGAAATCAGCCCCAGCATTTT
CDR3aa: CASSQGSGDRNQPQHF

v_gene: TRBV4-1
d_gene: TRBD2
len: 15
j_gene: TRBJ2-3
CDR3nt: TGCGCCAGCAGCATACTAGCGGGATCCACAGATACGCAGTATTTT
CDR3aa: CASSILAGSTDTQYF

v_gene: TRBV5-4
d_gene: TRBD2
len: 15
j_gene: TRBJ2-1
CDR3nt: TGTGCCAGCAGCTTGGGGAGCGGGAGTTACAATGAGCAGTTCTTC
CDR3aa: CASSLGSGSYNEQFF

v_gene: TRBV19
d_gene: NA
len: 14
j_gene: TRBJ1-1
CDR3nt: TGTGCCAGTACATCTGGACAGCTCTACACTGAAGCTTTCTTT
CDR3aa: CASTSGQLYTEAFF

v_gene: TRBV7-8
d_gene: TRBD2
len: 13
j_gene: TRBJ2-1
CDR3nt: TGTGCCAGCAGCGAGGACGGGAGGGCCCGTCGGTTCTTC
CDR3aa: CASSEDGRARRFF

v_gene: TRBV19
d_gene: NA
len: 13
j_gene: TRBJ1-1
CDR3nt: TGTGCCAGTAGTACGACAGTGAACACTGAAGCTTTCTTT
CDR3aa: CASSTTVNTEAFF

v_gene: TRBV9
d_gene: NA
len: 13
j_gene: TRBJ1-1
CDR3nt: TGTGCCAGCAGCGTAGTAGTGAACACTGAAGCTTTCTTT
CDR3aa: CASSVVVNTEAFF

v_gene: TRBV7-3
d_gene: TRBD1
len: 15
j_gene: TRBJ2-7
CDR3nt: TGTGCCAGCAGCCCCGGACAGGGTTGGGGGTACGAGCAGTACTTC
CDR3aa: CASSPGQGWGYEQYF

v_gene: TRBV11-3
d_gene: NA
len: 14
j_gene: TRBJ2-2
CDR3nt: TGTGCCAGCAGCTTGACAGAAAACACCGGGGAGCTGTTTTTT
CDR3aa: CASSLTENTGELFF

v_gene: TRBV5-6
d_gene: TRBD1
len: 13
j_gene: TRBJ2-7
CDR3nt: TGTGCCAGCAGGCGGGACAGGTCCTACGAGCAGTACTTC
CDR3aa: CASRRDRSYEQYF